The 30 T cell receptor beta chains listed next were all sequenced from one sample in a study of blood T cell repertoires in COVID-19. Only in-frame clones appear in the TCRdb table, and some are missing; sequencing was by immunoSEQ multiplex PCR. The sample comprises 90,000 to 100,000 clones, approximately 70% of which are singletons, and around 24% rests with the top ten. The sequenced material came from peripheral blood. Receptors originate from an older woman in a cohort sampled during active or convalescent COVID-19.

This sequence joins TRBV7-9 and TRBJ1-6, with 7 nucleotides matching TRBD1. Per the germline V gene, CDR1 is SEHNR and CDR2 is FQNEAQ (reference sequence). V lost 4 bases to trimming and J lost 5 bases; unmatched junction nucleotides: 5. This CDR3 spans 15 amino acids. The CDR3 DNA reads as TGTGCCAGCAGCTACTGGACAGGTGATAATTCACCCCTCCACTTT. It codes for CASSYWTGDNSPLHF.

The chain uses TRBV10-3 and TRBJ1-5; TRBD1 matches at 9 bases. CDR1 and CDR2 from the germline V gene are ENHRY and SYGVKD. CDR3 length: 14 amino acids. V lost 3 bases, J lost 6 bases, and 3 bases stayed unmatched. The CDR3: CAISDDRGSQPQHF. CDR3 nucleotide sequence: TGTGCCATCAGTGACGACAGGGGGAGTCAGCCCCAGCATTTT.

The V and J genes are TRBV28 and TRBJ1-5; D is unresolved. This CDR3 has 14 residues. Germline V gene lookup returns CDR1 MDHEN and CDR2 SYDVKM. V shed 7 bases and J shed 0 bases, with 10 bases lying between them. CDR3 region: CASTLLPSNQPQHF. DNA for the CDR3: TGTGCCAGCACCCTACTCCCTAGCAATCAGCCCCAGCATTTT. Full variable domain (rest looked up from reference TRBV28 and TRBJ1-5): DVKVTQSSRYLVKRTGEKVFLECVQDMDHENMFWYRQDPGLGLRLIYFSYDVKMKEKGDIPEGYSVSREKKERFSLILESASTNQTSMYLCASTLLPSNQPQHFGDGTRLSIL.

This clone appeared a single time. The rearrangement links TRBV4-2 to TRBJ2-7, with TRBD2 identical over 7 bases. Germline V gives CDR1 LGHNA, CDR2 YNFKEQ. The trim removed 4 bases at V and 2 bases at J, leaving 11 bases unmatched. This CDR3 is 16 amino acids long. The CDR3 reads CASSPRWASGAYEQYF. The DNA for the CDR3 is TGTGCCAGCAGCCCCCGATGGGCTAGCGGAGCCTACGAGCAGTACTTC.

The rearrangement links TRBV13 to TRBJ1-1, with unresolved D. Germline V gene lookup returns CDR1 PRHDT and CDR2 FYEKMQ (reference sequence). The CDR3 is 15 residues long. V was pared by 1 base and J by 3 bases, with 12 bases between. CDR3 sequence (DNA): TGTGCCAGCAGCTTAGTCTTCGAGGGTCACACTGAAGCTTTCTTT. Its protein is CASSLVFEGHTEAFF.

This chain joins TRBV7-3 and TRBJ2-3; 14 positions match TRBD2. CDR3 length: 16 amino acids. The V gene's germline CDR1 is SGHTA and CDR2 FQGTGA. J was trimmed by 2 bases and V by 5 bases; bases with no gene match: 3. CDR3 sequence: CASSGGLAGATDTQYF. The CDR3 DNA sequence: TGTGCCAGCAGCGGGGGACTAGCGGGGGCCACAGATACGCAGTATTTT.

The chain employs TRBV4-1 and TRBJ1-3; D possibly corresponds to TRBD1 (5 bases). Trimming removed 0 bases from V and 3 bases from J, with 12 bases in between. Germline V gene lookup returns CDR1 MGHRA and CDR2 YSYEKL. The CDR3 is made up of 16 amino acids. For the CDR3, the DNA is TGCGCCAGCAGCCAAGATGGGGCGGGAATTGGAAACACCATATATTTT. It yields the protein CASSQDGAGIGNTIYF.

CDR3 protein: CASRNSPWASTDTQYF. The CDR3 nucleotides read TGTGCCAGCAGAAACTCCCCCTGGGCTAGCACAGATACGCAGTATTTT. The rearrangement links TRBV7-2 to TRBJ2-3; D is unclear. Germline CDR1 SGHTA, CDR2 FQGNSA. This CDR3 spans 16 amino acids. Trimming cost V 6 bases and J 0 bases, with 16 bases left between them.

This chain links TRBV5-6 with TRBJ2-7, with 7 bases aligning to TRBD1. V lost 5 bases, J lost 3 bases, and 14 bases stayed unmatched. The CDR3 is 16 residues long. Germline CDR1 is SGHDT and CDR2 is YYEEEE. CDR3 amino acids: CASSHAQGVTYYEQYF. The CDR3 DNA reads TGTGCCAGCAGTCACGCCCAGGGGGTCACATACTACGAGCAGTACTTC.

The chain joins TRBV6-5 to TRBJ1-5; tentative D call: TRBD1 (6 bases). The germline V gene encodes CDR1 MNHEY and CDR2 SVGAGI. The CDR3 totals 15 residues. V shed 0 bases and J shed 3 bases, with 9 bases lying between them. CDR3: CASSYSSGVNQPQHF. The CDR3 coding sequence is TGTGCCAGCAGTTACTCGTCAGGGGTCAATCAGCCCCAGCATTTT.

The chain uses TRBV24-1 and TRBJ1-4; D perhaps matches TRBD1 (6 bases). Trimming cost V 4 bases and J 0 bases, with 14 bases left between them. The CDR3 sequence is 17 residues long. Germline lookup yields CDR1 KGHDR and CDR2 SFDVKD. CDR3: CATSEHVDSATNEKLFF. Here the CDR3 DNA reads TGTGCCACCAGTGAACACGTGGACAGTGCAACTAATGAAAAACTGTTTTTT.

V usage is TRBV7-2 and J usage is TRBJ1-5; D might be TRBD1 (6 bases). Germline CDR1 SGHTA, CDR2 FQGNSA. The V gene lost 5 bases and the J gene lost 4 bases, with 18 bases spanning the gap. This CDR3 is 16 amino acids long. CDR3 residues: CASSPEGSRGNQPQHF. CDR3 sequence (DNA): TGTGCCAGCAGCCCGGAAGGGAGTAGGGGGAATCAGCCCCAGCATTTT.

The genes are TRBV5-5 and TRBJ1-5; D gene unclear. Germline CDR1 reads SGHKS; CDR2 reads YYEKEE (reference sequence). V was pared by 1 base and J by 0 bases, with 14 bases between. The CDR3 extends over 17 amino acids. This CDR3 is CASSLRLAAYSNQPQHF. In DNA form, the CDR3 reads TGTGCCAGCAGCTTGCGGCTAGCAGCTTATAGCAATCAGCCCCAGCATTTT.

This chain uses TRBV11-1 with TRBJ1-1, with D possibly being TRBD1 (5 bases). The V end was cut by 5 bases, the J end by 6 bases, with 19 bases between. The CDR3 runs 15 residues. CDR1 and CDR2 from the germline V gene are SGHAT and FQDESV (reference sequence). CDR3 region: CASSSMWGVRAEAFF. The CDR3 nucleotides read TGTGCCAGCAGCAGTATGTGGGGGGTCCGCGCTGAAGCTTTCTTT.

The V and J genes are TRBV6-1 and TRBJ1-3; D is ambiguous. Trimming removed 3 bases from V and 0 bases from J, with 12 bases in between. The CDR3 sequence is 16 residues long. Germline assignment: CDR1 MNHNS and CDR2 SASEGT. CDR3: CASSEVIEGSGNTIYF. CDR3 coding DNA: TGTGCCAGCAGTGAGGTGATCGAGGGCTCTGGAAACACCATATATTTT.

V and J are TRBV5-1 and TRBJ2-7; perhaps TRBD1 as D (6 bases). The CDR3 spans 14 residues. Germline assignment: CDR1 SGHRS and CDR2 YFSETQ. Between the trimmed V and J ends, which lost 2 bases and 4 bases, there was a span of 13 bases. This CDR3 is CASSLDRLLYEQYF. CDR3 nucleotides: TGCGCCAGCAGCTTAGACAGGTTACTTTACGAGCAGTACTTC.

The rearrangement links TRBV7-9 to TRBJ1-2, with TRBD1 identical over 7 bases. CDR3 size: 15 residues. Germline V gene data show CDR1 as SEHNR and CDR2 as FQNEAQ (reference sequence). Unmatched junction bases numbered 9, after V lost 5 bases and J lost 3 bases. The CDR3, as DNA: TGTGCCAGCAGCACGACGGACAGGATCGACTATGGCTACACCTTC. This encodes CASSTTDRIDYGYTF.

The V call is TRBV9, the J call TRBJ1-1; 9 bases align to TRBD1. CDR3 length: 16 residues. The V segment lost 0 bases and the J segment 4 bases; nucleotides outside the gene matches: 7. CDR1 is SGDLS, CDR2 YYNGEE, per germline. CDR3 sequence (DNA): TGTGCCAGCAGCGTAGTCCCCGACAGGGGGGGCACTGAAGCTTTCTTT. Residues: CASSVVPDRGGTEAFF.

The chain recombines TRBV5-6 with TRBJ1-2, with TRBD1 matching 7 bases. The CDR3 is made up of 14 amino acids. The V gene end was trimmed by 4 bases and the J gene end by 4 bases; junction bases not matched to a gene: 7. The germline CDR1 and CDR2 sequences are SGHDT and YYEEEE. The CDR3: CASSLGQRTYGYTF. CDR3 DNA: TGTGCCAGCAGCCTGGGACAGAGGACCTATGGCTACACCTTC.

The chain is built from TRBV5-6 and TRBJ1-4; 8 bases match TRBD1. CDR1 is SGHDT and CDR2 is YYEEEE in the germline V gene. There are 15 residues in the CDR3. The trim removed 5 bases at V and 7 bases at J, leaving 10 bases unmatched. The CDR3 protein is CASRYWDRRSEKLFF. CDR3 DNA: TGTGCCAGCAGATACTGGGACAGGAGAAGTGAAAAACTGTTTTTT.

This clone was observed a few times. The CDR3 region has the DNA TGTGCCAGCAGCAGGGACAGTGAAAAACTGTTTTTT. Its translation is CASSRDSEKLFF. The V gene is TRBV7-9, the J gene TRBJ1-4; 7 bases are a match to TRBD1. The ends lost 5 bases at V and 7 bases at J; junction bases unmatched: 1. CDR1 SEHNR and CDR2 FQNEAQ come from the germline V gene (reference sequence). The length of the CDR3 is 12 residues.

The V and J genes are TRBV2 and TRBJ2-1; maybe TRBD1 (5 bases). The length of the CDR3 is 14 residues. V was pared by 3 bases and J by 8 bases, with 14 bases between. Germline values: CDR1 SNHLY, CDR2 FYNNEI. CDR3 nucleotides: TGTGCCAGCAGTGATTGGCAGGGTGGCTATGAGCAGTTCTTC. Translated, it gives CASSDWQGGYEQFF.

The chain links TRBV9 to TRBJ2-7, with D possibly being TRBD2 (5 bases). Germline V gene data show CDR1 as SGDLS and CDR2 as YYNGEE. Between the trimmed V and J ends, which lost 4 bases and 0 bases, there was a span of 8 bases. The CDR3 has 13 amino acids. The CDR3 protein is CASSPGVSYEQYF. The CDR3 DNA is TGTGCCAGCAGCCCCGGGGTCTCCTACGAGCAGTACTTC. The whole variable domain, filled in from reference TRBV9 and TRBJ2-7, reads DSGVTQTPKHLITATGQRVTLRCSPRSGDLSVYWYQQSLDQGLQFLIQYYNGEERAKGNILERFSAQQFPDLHSELNLSSLELGDSALYFCASSPGVSYEQYFGPGTRLTVT.

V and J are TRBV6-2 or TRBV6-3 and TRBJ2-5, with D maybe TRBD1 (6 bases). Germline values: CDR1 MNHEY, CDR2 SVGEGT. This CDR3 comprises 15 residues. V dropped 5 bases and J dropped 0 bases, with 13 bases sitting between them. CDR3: CASSRLGQNQETQYF. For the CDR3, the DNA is TGTGCCAGCAGTCGACTTGGACAGAACCAAGAGACCCAGTACTTC.

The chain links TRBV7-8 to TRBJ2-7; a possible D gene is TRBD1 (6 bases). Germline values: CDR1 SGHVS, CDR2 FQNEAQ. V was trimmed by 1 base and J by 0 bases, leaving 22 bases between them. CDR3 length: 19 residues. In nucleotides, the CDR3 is TGTGCCAGCAGCTTAGTAAATCCCTTTGGCAGGGGAAGCTCCTACGAGCAGTACTTC. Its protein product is CASSLVNPFGRGSSYEQYF.

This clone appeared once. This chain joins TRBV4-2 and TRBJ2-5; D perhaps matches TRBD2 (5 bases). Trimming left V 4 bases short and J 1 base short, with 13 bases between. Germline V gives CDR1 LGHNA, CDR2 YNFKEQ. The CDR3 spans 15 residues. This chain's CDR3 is CASSPQLGPQETQYF. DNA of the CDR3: TGTGCCAGCAGCCCCCAACTAGGGCCCCAAGAGACCCAGTACTTC.

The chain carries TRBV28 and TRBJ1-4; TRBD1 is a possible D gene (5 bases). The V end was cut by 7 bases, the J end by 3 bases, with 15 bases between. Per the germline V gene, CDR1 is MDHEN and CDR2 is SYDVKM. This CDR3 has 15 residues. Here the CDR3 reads CASKVGGAANEKLFF. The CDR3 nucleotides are TGTGCCAGCAAGGTCGGGGGAGCCGCTAATGAAAAACTGTTTTTT.

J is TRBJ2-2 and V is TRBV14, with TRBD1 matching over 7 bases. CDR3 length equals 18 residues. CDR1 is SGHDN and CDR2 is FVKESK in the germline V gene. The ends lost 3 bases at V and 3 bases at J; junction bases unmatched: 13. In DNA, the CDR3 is TGTGCCAGCAGCCATGGACCGGGACAGCCGGCGGACACCGGGGAGCTGTTTTTT. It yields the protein CASSHGPGQPADTGELFF.

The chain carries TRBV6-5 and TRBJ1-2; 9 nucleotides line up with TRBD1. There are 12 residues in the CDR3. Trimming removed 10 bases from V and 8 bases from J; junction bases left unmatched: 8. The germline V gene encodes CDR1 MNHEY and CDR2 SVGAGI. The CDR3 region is CATKQGATGYTF. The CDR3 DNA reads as TGTGCCACGAAACAGGGGGCAACGGGCTACACCTTC.

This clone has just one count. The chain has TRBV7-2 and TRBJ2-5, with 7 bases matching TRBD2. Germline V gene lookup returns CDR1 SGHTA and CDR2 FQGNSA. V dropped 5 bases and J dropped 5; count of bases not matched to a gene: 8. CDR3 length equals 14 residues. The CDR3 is CASSNGLVYETQYF. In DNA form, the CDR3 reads TGTGCCAGCAGCAACGGACTAGTTTACGAGACCCAGTACTTC.